This TCR beta chain stems from a study of glioma-infiltrating T cells after dendritic cell vaccination. The CDR3 runs 17 residues. The germline gives CDR1 KGHSH, CDR2 LQKENI. Unmatched junction bases numbered 13, after V lost 4 bases and J lost 4 bases. TCRdb keeps only in-frame clones here, not all; method: immunoSEQ multiplex PCR. The sample lists approximately 90,000 clones; more than 70% were seen once. This clone occurred a few times. The gene calls are TRBV18 and TRBJ1-3, with TRBD1 identical over 7 bases. This sequence was found in a human donor with glioblastoma. The starting material was blood, obtained before dendritic cell vaccination. This CDR3 is CASSLSPATGSGNTIYF. The CDR3 DNA follows: TGTGCCAGCTCACTCAGTCCGGCGACAGGGTCAGGAAACACCATATATTTT.